Described below is a single T cell receptor (beta chain) sequence and its context. This sample also contains other DNA sequences that code for the same CDR3. The source of the sample is a study of blood T cell repertoires in COVID-19. For the study at large: There were acute and convalescent COVID-19 samples, and they came from the United States, Italy and Spain.

The CDR3 loop spans 13 amino acids. V gave up 5 bases and J gave up 2 bases, with 9 bases separating them. Germline V gene sequence: CDR1 SGHAT, CDR2 FQNNGV. How the authors handled the data: For nucleated cells, counts were estimated from reference gene primer amplification. TCRdb keeps only in-frame clones here, not all; method: immunoSEQ multiplex PCR. The D gene and trimming were derived from the DNA, and the V and J assignments and clone size from that table. The sample yields 300,000 to 400,000 clones, 88% seen once. The Seattle patients, enrolled during active infection, were followed longitudinally.

The genes are TRBV11-2 and TRBJ1-1; no clear D gene. The sequence came from a young woman with COVID-19, enrolled during active disease. The source material was peripheral blood. The chain's CDR3 is CASSLGLNTEAFF. CDR3 coding DNA: TGTGCCAGCAGCCTTGGACTAAACACTGAAGCTTTCTTT.